This TCR beta chain was identified in a study of control samples from healthy donors and cancer patients. Measured with immunoSEQ multiplex PCR; TCRdb has only the in-frame clones, and not every one. The sample lists 150,000 to 170,000 clones, approximately 94% seen once, with 5.7% in the top ten. This clone has only one observation. Germline V lookup: CDR1 SGHKS, CDR2 YYEKEE (reference sequence). The CDR3 contains 18 residues. The V gene end was trimmed by 3 bases and the J gene end by 1 base; junction bases not matched to a gene: 13. Sequenced: blood. The TCR originated in a man aged 35-49 years in good health. The rearrangement links TRBV5-5 to TRBJ2-7; TRBD1 aligns across 10 bases. The DNA of the CDR3 is TGTGCCAGCAGCTCCGTCCCGGGACAGGGGAGTCCATCCTACGAGCAGTACTTC. Amino acids: CASSSVPGQGSPSYEQYF.